Listed here are 9 T cell receptor beta chains from one sample, sequenced in a study of CD8+ T cells in alopecia areata. Extraction of RNA preceded its reverse transcription into cDNA, which served as the sequencing template. The protocol was immunoSEQ multiplex PCR, while the TCRdb copy is restricted to in-frame clones and leaves out a portion. This table has about 160,000 clones, around 87% appearing once. The material sequenced was CD8+ T cells sorted from blood, taken at week 0. The receptors were gathered from a human donor with alopecia areata.

V usage is TRBV29-1 and J usage is TRBJ2-7; 9 bases line up with TRBD1. The CDR3 length is 19 residues. Germline V gene data show CDR1 as SQVTM and CDR2 as ANQGSEA. The J segment lost 2 bases and the V segment lost 0 bases, leaving 17 bases of the junction unmatched. The CDR3 DNA follows: TGCAGCGTTGAAGACCCACCTTACAGGGGGCGTCGATTGACCTACGAGCAGTACTTC. Amino acid sequence: CSVEDPPYRGRRLTYEQYF.

This sequence joins TRBV10-2 and TRBJ2-5; D is unresolved. This CDR3 has 13 amino acids. CDR1 is WSHSY and CDR2 is SAAADI in the germline V gene. Deletions cut 6 bases from V and 0 bases from J, with 8 bases between. This CDR3 is CASRIDNQETQYF. In DNA form, the CDR3 reads TGCGCCAGCAGAATTGACAACCAAGAGACCCAGTACTTC.

The chain couples TRBV5-4 to TRBJ2-5; D gene unclear. V was clipped by 0 bases and J by 2 bases, with 8 bases between them. The germline gives CDR1 SGHNT, CDR2 YYREEE (reference sequence). The CDR3 has 14 amino acids. The CDR3 protein is CASSLGGVQETQYF. Written as DNA, the CDR3 is TGTGCCAGCAGCTTGGGTGGAGTTCAAGAGACCCAGTACTTC.

The rearrangement uses TRBV27 and TRBJ2-3; 12 positions match TRBD2. Losses at the gene ends were 6 bases for V and 5 bases for J; bases not matched to a gene: 12. The CDR3 has 17 residues. CDR1 is MNHEY and CDR2 is SMNVEV in the germline V gene (reference sequence). For the CDR3, the DNA is TGTGCCAGCAGACTCATGACTAGCGGGAGAAGAGGAGATACGCAGTATTTT. It is translated as CASRLMTSGRRGDTQYF.

The J gene is TRBJ2-7, the V gene TRBV2, with TRBD2 identical over 15 bases. Germline values: CDR1 SNHLY, CDR2 FYNNEI. This CDR3 region has 17 residues. After removal of 8 bases from V and 0 bases from J, the junction contained 8 bases not matched to a gene. In DNA form, the CDR3 reads TGTGCCAGCCAAGGGACTAGCGGGGGGCGGAGCTCCTACGAGCAGTACTTC. Translating it yields CASQGTSGGRSSYEQYF.

The CDR3 bases are TGCGCCAGCAGCCCAGAGTGGCCCCGCACTGAAGCTTTCTTT. Translation: CASSPEWPRTEAFF. The chain joins TRBV5-1 to TRBJ1-1, with D uncertain. CDR1 and CDR2 from the germline V gene are SGHRS and YFSETQ. Deletions cut 4 bases from V and 4 bases from J, with 14 bases between. CDR3 length equals 14 residues.

The V and J genes are TRBV13 and TRBJ1-2, with 7 bases matching TRBD1. The CDR3 runs 14 residues. V was pared by 4 bases and J by 4 bases, with 6 bases of the junction left unmatched. Germline V gene lookup returns CDR1 PRHDT and CDR2 FYEKMQ (reference sequence). Written as DNA, the CDR3 is TGTGCCAGCAGCTACCGGGACAGCTTCTATGGCTACACCTTC. Encoded protein: CASSYRDSFYGYTF.

This chain joins TRBV27 and TRBJ1-5; D perhaps matches TRBD1 (5 bases). CDR1 and CDR2 (germline): MNHEY, SMNVEV (reference sequence). This CDR3 has 13 amino acids. V was pared by 5 bases and J by 7 bases, with 12 bases between. CDR3 residues: CASSQVGLQPQHF. CDR3 coding DNA: TGTGCCAGCAGTCAGGTGGGACTCCAGCCCCAGCATTTT.

Only a few counts were recorded for this clone. The CDR3 protein is CASSQVAGDQETQYF. The DNA for the CDR3 is TGTGCCAGCAGCCAGGTAGCGGGAGATCAAGAGACCCAGTACTTC. The chain links TRBV4-2 to TRBJ2-5; TRBD2 matches at 9 bases. The trim removed 3 bases at V and 2 bases at J, leaving 4 bases unmatched. The CDR3 sequence is 15 residues long. Germline CDR1 is LGHNA and CDR2 is YNFKEQ.